This entry is about one T cell receptor beta chain. Its antigen is as yet unknown. The entry originates in a study of Ad26.COV2.S vaccination and SARS-CoV-2 variants. Study results and caveats: Reportedly, after vaccination the spike-specific CD8+ and CD4+ T cell responses displayed substantial breadth. Quantification of TCR breadth and depth may have yielded underestimates of total T cell responses.

Treatment given: about 20 received Ad26.COV2.S at low or high dose, single or two shots; several received placebo; per-sample allocation not given. Samples analyzed were those drawn on day 63 after the first vaccine or placebo injection. An Ad26 vector expressing Wuhan-strain SARS-CoV-2 spike constituted the vaccine. Profiling relied on immunoSEQ multiplex PCR, and the TCRdb table lists in-frame clones only, not all of them. The sample has 350,000 to 550,000 clones; 89% are singletons. The CDR3 is 16 residues long. V lost 1 base and J lost 8; bases outside the gene matches: 8. The V gene's germline CDR1 is LGHNA and CDR2 YNFKEQ.

The sequence came from a person between 18 and 59 years old who received the Ad26.COV2.S COVID-19 vaccine or a placebo. This material consisted of peripheral blood, taken in a trial of Ad26.COV2.S vaccine versus placebo. The gene calls are TRBV4-2 and TRBJ1-6; 7 bases are shared with TRBD1. The CDR3 loop reads CASSQAIDRVDSPLHF. The CDR3 nucleotides read TGTGCCAGCAGCCAAGCCATAGACAGGGTGGATTCACCCCTCCACTTT.